Each of the 11 T cell receptor beta chains below was sequenced from the same sample in a study of T cells in women clearing cervical HPV infection. Generated by immunoSEQ multiplex PCR, the TCRdb table keeps only in-frame clones and is missing some. The listing records 30,000 or so clones. Sequencing was carried out using blood buffy coat. The receptor source for this set is a woman aged 18 to 69 with a cervical HPV16 infection that either progressed to CIN3+ or cleared (not recorded which).

Of note for this clone: The junction shows a germline mismatch at one end, possibly a read error. With the read ending 3 residues before the CDR3 end, the germline J gene is used to fill in that end. This specimen includes other DNA sequences encoding the same CDR3. The genes are TRBV19 and TRBJ1-3, with a weak D call TRBD1 (5 bases). CDR3 length equals 14 residues. Germline V gene data show CDR1 as LNHDA and CDR2 as SQIVND (reference sequence). CDR3 loop: CASRAGSSGNTIYF. CDR3 bases read: TGTGCCAGCCGAGCAGGGTCTAGTGGAAACACG.

Notes on this clone: Read coverage stops 3 residues before the CDR3 terminus; the germline J gene supplies the remainder. The rearrangement uses TRBV20-1 and TRBJ1-2, with TRBD1 matching over 7 bases. The CDR3 spans 14 residues. CDR1 is DFQATT, CDR2 SNEGSKA, per germline (reference sequence). V was clipped by 3 bases and J by 1 base; unmatched bases: 5. The CDR3 protein is CSASRQGVNYGYTF. The DNA read from the CDR3 is TGCAGTGCTAGCCGGCAGGGGGTTAACTATGGC.

Concerning this clone itself: The read terminates 3 residues before the CDR3 end, so the remaining end is supplied by the germline J gene. The chain is built from TRBV2 and TRBJ2-3; 7 nucleotides line up with TRBD1. Germline values: CDR1 SNHLY, CDR2 FYNNEI. With 5 bases clipped from V and 7 bases from J, the junction kept 9 bases outside the gene matches. The CDR3 is 14 residues long. The covered CDR3 bases are TGTGCCAGCAGTTTTCGGACAGGTCTTTATACG. This translates into CASSFRTGLYT. The complete CDR3 protein is CASSFRTGLYTQYF.

About this clone itself: The read is 3 residues too short to cover the CDR3 end, so that end is filled in from the germline J gene. V gene TRBV7-3 combines with J gene TRBJ2-3; 10 bases match TRBD2. This CDR3 spans 15 amino acids. CDR1 is SGHTA and CDR2 is FQGTGA in the germline V gene. Losses at the gene ends were 3 bases for V and 1 base for J; bases not matched to a gene: 1. This CDR3 is CASSFSGGGTDTQYF. The DNA read from the CDR3 is TGTGCCAGCAGCTTCAGCGGGGGGGGCACAGATACG. Looking up the rest from reference TRBV7-3 and TRBJ2-3 gives the full variable domain: GAGVSQTPSNKVTEKGKYVELRCDPISGHTALYWYRQSLGQGPEFLIYFQGTGAADDSGLPNDRFFAVRPEGSVSTLKIQRTERGDSAVYLCASSFSGGGTDTQYFGPGTRLTVL.

A note on this clone: The CDR3 goes on 3 residues after the read ends, and that part is filled in from the germline J gene. The chain carries TRBV2 and TRBJ1-2; 9 nucleotides align to TRBD1. Germline lookup yields CDR1 SNHLY and CDR2 FYNNEI. The CDR3 consists of 15 residues. CDR3 residues: CAIGTGGIGGTDYTF. Partial CDR3 DNA: TGTGCCATCGGCACAGGGGGCATCGGAGGCACTGAC.

CDR3 bases read: TGTGCCAGTAGTTCCCGGGACAGGGAGAATCAGCCC. Residues: CASSSRDRENQP. The whole CDR3 is CASSSRDRENQPQHF. This chain joins TRBV19 and TRBJ1-5; 9 positions match TRBD1. Read sequence stops 3 residues before the CDR3 end, and the germline J gene provides the missing end. This CDR3 is built from 15 residues. Germline trimming cut 5 bases from V and 4 bases from J; bases unmatched to any gene: 6. Germline V CDR1 and CDR2: LNHDA, SQIVND (reference sequence).

In the case of this clone: Read coverage stops 3 residues before the CDR3 terminus; the germline J gene supplies the remainder. The rearrangement links TRBV9 to TRBJ2-3, with D perhaps TRBD2 (5 bases). Per germline, CDR1 SGDLS and CDR2 YYNGEE. V was cut by 4 bases and J by 2 bases, with 26 bases left in between. The CDR3 totals 19 residues. The CDR3 bases that were read are TGTGCCAGCAGCCCCCGCTTGAGGTTAAGTGAGGGTCCCACAGATACG. Encoded protein: CASSPRLRLSEGPTDT. The complete CDR3 protein is CASSPRLRLSEGPTDTQYF.

About this clone: Read coverage stops 3 residues before the CDR3 terminus; the germline J gene supplies the remainder. The chain carries TRBV4-2 and TRBJ2-7, with 7 bases aligning to TRBD1. The V gene end was trimmed by 0 bases and the J gene end by 2 bases; junction bases not matched to a gene: 13. Germline assignment: CDR1 LGHNA and CDR2 YNFKEQ. The CDR3 loop spans 18 amino acids. The CDR3 here is CASSQEVQGTTGPYEQYF. CDR3 bases read: TGTGCCAGCAGCCAAGAGGTTCAAGGAACGACAGGGCCCTACGAG.

As to this clone: The read ends 3 residues shy of where the CDR3 ends; the end is completed using the germline J gene. In the same sample, other DNA sequences code for this CDR3. V and J are TRBV5-4 and TRBJ2-7; TRBD2 agrees at 10 bases. Trimming cost V 3 bases and J 4 bases; bases outside gene matches: 10. Germline V CDR1 and CDR2: SGHNT, YYREEE (reference sequence). The CDR3 length is 16 residues. The CDR3 DNA, read in part, is TGTGCCAGCAGCTCCGTAGCGGGAGGACTCGGTTACGAG. The encoded protein is CASSSVAGGLGYE. The entire CDR3 sequence reads CASSSVAGGLGYEQYF.

Turning to this clone: The read terminates 3 residues before the CDR3 end, so the remaining end is supplied by the germline J gene. The chain couples TRBV20-1 to TRBJ2-3; maybe TRBD1 (6 bases). The length of the CDR3 is 17 residues. V lost 0 bases and J lost 0, with 16 bases in between. Germline assignment: CDR1 DFQATT and CDR2 SNEGSKA (reference sequence). The CDR3: CSAREFRGTHSTDTQYF. Incomplete CDR3 DNA: TGCAGTGCTAGAGAATTTAGGGGGACACATAGCACAGATACG.

As to this clone: The read is 3 residues too short to cover the CDR3 end, so that end is filled in from the germline J gene. The chain links TRBV29-1 to TRBJ2-3; 9 nucleotides line up with TRBD1. With V trimmed by 7 bases and J by 6 bases, 8 bases remained unmatched. Germline CDR1 SQVTM, CDR2 ANQGSEA. This CDR3 is 13 amino acids long. CDR3 sequence: CSGKRQGVDTQYF. Incomplete CDR3 DNA: TGCAGCGGGAAAAGACAGGGGGTGGATACG.